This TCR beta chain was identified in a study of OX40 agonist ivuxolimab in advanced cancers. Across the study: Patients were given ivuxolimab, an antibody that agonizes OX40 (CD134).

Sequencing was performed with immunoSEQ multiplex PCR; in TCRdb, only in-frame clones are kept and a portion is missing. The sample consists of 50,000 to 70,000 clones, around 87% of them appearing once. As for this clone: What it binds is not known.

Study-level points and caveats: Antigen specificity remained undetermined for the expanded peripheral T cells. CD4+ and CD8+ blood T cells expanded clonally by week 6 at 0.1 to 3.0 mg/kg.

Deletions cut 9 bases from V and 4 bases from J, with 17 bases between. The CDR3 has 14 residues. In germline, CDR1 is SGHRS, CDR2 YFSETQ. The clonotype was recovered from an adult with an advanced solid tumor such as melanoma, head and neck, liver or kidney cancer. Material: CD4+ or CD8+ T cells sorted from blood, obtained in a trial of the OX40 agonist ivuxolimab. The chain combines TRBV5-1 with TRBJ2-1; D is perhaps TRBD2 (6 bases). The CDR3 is CATYRDSPYNEQFF. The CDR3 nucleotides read TGCGCCACATACCGGGACTCACCGTACAATGAGCAGTTCTTC.